A selection of T cell receptor beta chains follows, all from one sample in a study of early T cells in non-severe SARS-CoV-2 infection. Each CDR3 protein is one row after TCRdb ran MiXCR on the 5' RACE reads. The sample holds around 110,000 distinct CDR3 sequences, 11% seen once. The sample taken for sequencing was whole blood. The receptors were sampled from an adult who was a healthcare worker with PCR-confirmed SARS-CoV-2 infection or an uninfected control (not recorded which). CDR3s include the opening cysteine and the closing phenylalanine or tryptophan. Each record gives: J gene, D gene, clone size, V gene, CDR3 DNA, CDR3 protein. D genes are given only for firm matches. Clone size is given for some rows only: seen once, a few or many times, or a class if the clone is expanded.

TRBJ2-4,NA,many,TRBV29-1,TGCAGCGTTGAAGAGTCCGGAAACATTCAGTACTTC,CSVEESGNIQYF
TRBJ2-2,TRBD2,many,TRBV2,TGTGCCAGCAGGGGACTAGCGGATACCGGGGAGCTGTTTTTT,CASRGLADTGELFF
TRBJ1-4,NA,NA,TRBV12-3/TRBV12-4,TGTGCCAGCAGTTTTGGAGGGGCGCAGGAAAAACTGTTTTTT,CASSFGGAQEKLFF
TRBJ2-2,NA,NA,TRBV7-6,TGTGCCAGCAGCTTAGAATTCGGCGGGGAGCTGTTTTTT,CASSLEFGGELFF
TRBJ2-7,NA,many,TRBV3-1,TGTGCCAGCAGCCGCGACGTCCGCGAGCAGTACTTC,CASSRDVREQYF
TRBJ2-4,NA,NA,TRBV28,TGTGCCAGCAGTAGCCAACCTAGGGCCAAAAACATTCAGTACTTC,CASSSQPRAKNIQYF
TRBJ2-3,NA,many,TRBV7-8,TGTGCCAGCAGCCCCCAAACACTCACAGATACGCAGTATTTT,CASSPQTLTDTQYF
TRBJ2-7,NA,NA,TRBV7-2,TGTGCCAGCAGCTCCGCCCGCGAGCAGTACTTC,CASSSAREQYF
TRBJ2-3,NA,many,TRBV7-9,TGTGCCAGCAGCTTAGTGGCTAGCACAGATACGCAGTATTTT,CASSLVASTDTQYF
TRBJ2-3,TRBD2,many,TRBV20-1,TGCAGTGCTGGACCGACTAGCGGGAGCACAGATACGCAGTATTTT,CSAGPTSGSTDTQYF
TRBJ2-3,NA,few,TRBV7-7,TGTGCCAGCAGCCACCCCATGGGACGAGCAGAAAAAAGCACAGATACGCAGTATTTT,CASSHPMGRAEKSTDTQYF
TRBJ1-3,NA,many,TRBV27,TGTGCCAGCAGTTCGGGACCCAGAAACACCATATATTTT,CASSSGPRNTIYF
TRBJ1-2,NA,NA,TRBV7-2,TGTGCCAGCAGCCTAAAACCGGGGCCCTATGGCTACACCTTC,CASSLKPGPYGYTF
TRBJ2-1,TRBD2,few,TRBV20-1,TGCAGTGCTAGAGATCTAGCGGTTGGCTACAATGAGCAGTTCTTC,CSARDLAVGYNEQFF
TRBJ2-2,TRBD2,NA,TRBV14,TGTGCCAGCAGCCAATTGCTAGCGGGAGGCTACACCGGGGAGCTGTTTTTT,CASSQLLAGGYTGELFF
TRBJ2-7,TRBD2,few,TRBV11-2,TGTGCCAGCAGCCCTCTGGGGGGGTCCTACGAGCAGTACTTC,CASSPLGGSYEQYF
TRBJ2-1,TRBD2,many,TRBV13,TGTGCCAGCAGCGTTAAGTGGGGAGGGCCCAATGAGCAGTTCTTC,CASSVKWGGPNEQFF
TRBJ2-7,NA,few,TRBV29-1,TGCAGCGTTGCACAGTCCTACGAGCAGTACTTC,CSVAQSYEQYF
TRBJ2-5,NA,many,TRBV6-2/TRBV6-3,TGTGCCAGCAGTCGGACGGCACAAGAGACCCAGTACTTC,CASSRTAQETQYF
TRBJ2-5,TRBD2,NA,TRBV5-1,TGCGCCAGCAGCTTGGTGTTGGCGGGAGGGCAGGAGACCCAGTACTTC,CASSLVLAGGQETQYF
TRBJ2-1,NA,few,TRBV29-1,TGCAGCGTGGATCGTCCCCCGGCTGAGCAGTTCTTC,CSVDRPPAEQFF
TRBJ2-1,TRBD1,many,TRBV5-4,TGTGCCAGCAGCCTCGGACAGGGGAGCTCCTACAATGAGCAGTTCTTC,CASSLGQGSSYNEQFF
TRBJ2-7,TRBD2,few,TRBV20-1,TGCAGTGCTAGCGGGACTACCGACTACGAGCAGTACTTC,CSASGTTDYEQYF
TRBJ2-1,TRBD2,few,TRBV11-1,TGTGCCAGCAGCTCAGGAAAGGGACTAGCGGTATACAATGAGCAGTTCTTC,CASSSGKGLAVYNEQFF
TRBJ1-5,TRBD1,many,TRBV6-2/TRBV6-3,TGTGCCAGCAGTTCTAGCGGGACAGGGGGCCCGCCCCAGCATTTT,CASSSSGTGGPPQHF
TRBJ2-5,NA,many,TRBV21-1,TGTGCCGGCCCAGGGAATCAAGAGACCCAGTACTTC,CAGPGNQETQYF
TRBJ2-6,NA,few,TRBV7-2,TGTGCCAGCAGCTTAGCCGGCGGGGTATCTGGGGCCAACGTCCTGACTTTC,CASSLAGGVSGANVLTF
TRBJ2-7,TRBD1,many,TRBV5-1,TGCGCCAGCACCACCGGGACAGCGAACTACGAGCAGTACTTC,CASTTGTANYEQYF
TRBJ2-5,NA,many,TRBV12-3/TRBV12-4,TGTGCCAGCAGTTTTTACAGAAAAGAGACCCAGTACTTC,CASSFYRKETQYF
TRBJ2-2,TRBD2,few,TRBV3-1,TGTGCCAGCAGCCAAGATTGGGGGAGCGGGAGAGGGACCGGGGAGCTGTTTTTT,CASSQDWGSGRGTGELFF
TRBJ1-1,NA,few,TRBV5-1,TGCGCCAGCAGCTTAGGTAGGCCAGGCGGATCTGAAGCTTTCTTT,CASSLGRPGGSEAFF
TRBJ2-5,NA,NA,TRBV5-1,TGCGCCAGCATGGTATCCGAGGGAGAGACCCAGTACTTC,CASMVSEGETQYF
TRBJ2-7,TRBD2,NA,TRBV6-6,TGTGCCAGCAGTGGGAGGGACTTCGGCGGGGGGGAGCAGTACTTC,CASSGRDFGGGEQYF
TRBJ2-1,NA,NA,TRBV29-1,TGCAGCGCTGACAGTTCCCACTACAATGAGCAGTTCTTC,CSADSSHYNEQFF
TRBJ2-1,NA,NA,TRBV6-5,TGTGCCAGCCGAGGGTTTTCCTACAATGAGCAGTTCTTC,CASRGFSYNEQFF
TRBJ2-7,NA,many,TRBV19,TGTGCCAGTAGTATAGCGGACAGATACGAGCAGTACTTC,CASSIADRYEQYF
TRBJ2-2,NA,many,TRBV3-1,TGTGCCAGCAGCCTTCTCAGGAGCACGGGACGGAAGACCGGGGAGCTGTTTTTT,CASSLLRSTGRKTGELFF
TRBJ1-6,NA,once,TRBV12-3/TRBV12-4,TGTGCCAGCAGTTTCGGGCCATCACCCCTCCACTTT,CASSFGPSPLHF
TRBJ2-7,NA,NA,TRBV4-3,TGCGCCAGCAGCCAAGAGACTCTGCGATGGGGGGAGCGACCCTACGAGCAGTACTTC,CASSQETLRWGERPYEQYF
TRBJ1-6,TRBD1,NA,TRBV4-1,TGCGCCAGCAGCCAAGAGGGAGGGGACAGGCCGAGTTGGTCACCCCTCCACTTT,CASSQEGGDRPSWSPLHF
TRBJ1-4,TRBD1,many,TRBV5-5,TGTGCCAGCAGCCTACAGGGGGGTCGAACTAATGAAAAACTGTTTTTT,CASSLQGGRTNEKLFF
TRBJ2-7,TRBD1,many,TRBV5-1,TGCGCCAGCAGCATCAACAGGGGACGCGAGCAGTACTTC,CASSINRGREQYF
TRBJ2-2,TRBD2,NA,TRBV7-9,TGTGCCAGCAGCCCCTCTGGCGGGAGAATCGGGGAGCTGTTTTTT,CASSPSGGRIGELFF